Below are 32 T cell receptor beta chains sequenced from a single sample in a study of human T cells and chemical hapten exposure. TCRdb used MiXCR to reprocess the RACE reads, holding one entry per CDR3 protein. The table shows 350,000 to 400,000 distinct CDR3 sequences, with 4% to 6% occurring only once. Time point defined: pre-sensitization, week 0. This sample's treatment: therapeutic diphenylcyclopropenone sensitization with weekly scalp DPC. Specimen: whole blood, collected in connection with sensitization to the hapten diphenylcyclopropenone (DPC). Every receptor here comes from a woman in her 50s with alopecia areata. Some clones in this sample may be carry-over from other donors' samples.

The chain employs TRBV20-1 and TRBJ1-1; D might be TRBD1 (6 bases). Germline V lookup: CDR1 DFQATT, CDR2 SNEGSKA (reference sequence). The CDR3 has 13 residues. Trimming removed 3 bases from V and 3 bases from J, with 11 bases in between. Here the CDR3 reads CSASRGQDTEAFF. CDR3 DNA: TGCAGTGCTAGTCGGGGGCAGGACACTGAAGCTTTCTTT.

This clonotype was detected ten times or more. The chain joins TRBV20-1 to TRBJ2-2; possible D gene TRBD2, 5 bases. The CDR3 runs 12 residues. With 5 bases removed from V and 6 bases from J, the gap between germline ends came to 10 bases. Germline CDR1 reads DFQATT; CDR2 reads SNEGSKA (reference sequence). The CDR3 loop is CSAGPGAGELFF. The CDR3 nucleotides are TGCAGTGCTGGGCCCGGGGCCGGGGAGCTGTTTTTT.

The chain is built from TRBV19 and TRBJ1-5; no clear D. CDR1 is LNHDA and CDR2 is SQIVND in the germline V gene (reference sequence). The length of the CDR3 is 14 residues. Trimming removed 4 bases from V and 3 bases from J, with 10 bases in between. The DNA of the CDR3 is TGTGCCAGTAGTAGGTATACGGCCAATCAGCCCCAGCATTTT. Its protein product is CASSRYTANQPQHF. Filled out from reference TRBV19 and TRBJ1-5, the complete variable domain reads DGGITQSPKYLFRKEGQNVTLSCEQNLNHDAMYWYRQDPGQGLRLIYYSQIVNDFQKGDIAEGYSVSREKKESFPLTVTSAQKNPTAFYLCASSRYTANQPQHFGDGTRLSIL.

There are a few counts of this clonotype. This chain connects TRBV5-1 to TRBJ1-5, with D hard to call. Trimming stripped 2 bases from V and 9 bases from J, with 12 bases between. This CDR3 region has 13 residues. Germline lookup yields CDR1 SGHRS and CDR2 YFSETQ. DNA of the CDR3: TGCGCCAGCAGCTTTGACCAATTGCCGCCCCAGCATTTT. This sequence encodes CASSFDQLPPQHF.

This clonotype has a handful of counts. The chain links TRBV6-5 to TRBJ1-1; D might be TRBD1 (6 bases). This CDR3 has 17 amino acids. The V end lost 4 bases, the J end lost 4 bases, and 22 bases lay between the germline ends. The germline CDR1 and CDR2 sequences are MNHEY and SVGAGI. The CDR3 nucleotides are TGTGCCAGCAGTTCCTATGTCTTATCCAGGGGCGGCACTGAAGCTTTCTTT. Its protein product is CASSSYVLSRGGTEAFF.

This clonotype appeared many times. The V and J genes are TRBV6-1 and TRBJ2-3, with TRBD2 as a possible D gene (6 bases). V was cut by 5 bases and J by 2 bases, with 14 bases left in between. This CDR3 has 15 residues. The germline V gene encodes CDR1 MNHNS and CDR2 SASEGT. CDR3 sequence: CASSLGTYSTDTQYF. In nucleotides, the CDR3 is TGTGCCAGCAGTCTTGGGACTTATTCCACAGATACGCAGTATTTT.

This clonotype was seen repeatedly, ten times or more. The J gene is TRBJ2-7, the V gene TRBV4-2; 15 nucleotides align to TRBD2. Germline V gives CDR1 LGHNA, CDR2 YNFKEQ. There are 17 residues in the CDR3. The J segment lost 4 bases and the V segment lost 4 bases, leaving 8 bases of the junction unmatched. This CDR3 is CASSLQIGTSGRYEQYF. In nucleotides, the CDR3 is TGTGCCAGCAGCCTTCAAATAGGGACTAGCGGGAGGTACGAGCAGTACTTC.

This clonotype was found many times. J is TRBJ2-5 and V is TRBV5-1; 7 nucleotides match TRBD1. CDR1 is SGHRS and CDR2 is YFSETQ in the germline V gene. With V trimmed by 5 bases and J by 1 base, 8 bases remained unmatched. This CDR3 contains 15 residues. The CDR3, as DNA: TGCGCCAGCAGTTCGGCAGGGGGAAGCCAAGAGACCCAGTACTTC. Protein: CASSSAGGSQETQYF. The full variable domain, rest sourced from reference TRBV5-1 and TRBJ2-5, is KAGVTQTPRYLIKTRGQQVTLSCSPISGHRSVSWYQQTPGQGLQFLFEYFSETQRNKGNFPGRFSGRQFSNSRSEMNVSTLELGDSALYLCASSSAGGSQETQYFGPGTRLLVL.

This clonotype occurred many times. J is TRBJ2-7 and V is TRBV6-6; D possibly corresponds to TRBD2 (5 bases). Per germline, CDR1 MNHNY and CDR2 SVGAGI (reference sequence). With 6 bases removed from V and 6 bases from J, the gap between germline ends came to 12 bases. The CDR3 spans 12 residues. In nucleotides, the CDR3 is TGTGCCAGCAGCCCCTTGCGGGTCGAGCAGTACTTC. Translation gives CASSPLRVEQYF.

There are many counts of this clonotype. V gene TRBV18 combines with J gene TRBJ2-5; D is undetermined. CDR1 is KGHSH and CDR2 is LQKENI in the germline V gene. Trimming removed 1 base at V and 2 bases at J, with 8 bases between. CDR3 length: 14 amino acids. CDR3 coding DNA: TGTGCCAGCTCACCACTAAAACAACAAGAGACCCAGTACTTC. Translated: CASSPLKQQETQYF.

The chain links TRBV11-2 to TRBJ2-4; D is perhaps TRBD2 (5 bases). Germline V CDR1 and CDR2: SGHAT, FQNNGV. The germline V and J ends were trimmed by 5 bases and 6 bases, with 5 bases remaining between them. The CDR3 is 11 residues long. CDR3 coding DNA: TGTGCCAGCAGCAGCGGAAACATTCAGTACTTC. Translation: CASSSGNIQYF.

This clonotype was counted many times. V is TRBV28 and J is TRBJ2-4; D remains unclear. The ends were cut back, 5 bases at V and 0 bases at J, with 14 bases in the middle. This CDR3 comprises 16 residues. Germline lookup yields CDR1 MDHEN and CDR2 SYDVKM. The CDR3 nucleotides read TGTGCCAGCAGTAGCCCCCCCGAGGAAGCCAAAAACATTCAGTACTTC. It yields the protein CASSSPPEEAKNIQYF.

The V gene is TRBV9, the J gene TRBJ2-7; maybe TRBD1 (5 bases). The CDR3 length is 14 residues. Trimming took off 0 bases at V and 5 bases at J, with 12 bases between the two ends. CDR1 SGDLS and CDR2 YYNGEE come from the germline V gene. The CDR3 spells CASSVGQGRDEQYF. The CDR3, as DNA: TGTGCCAGCAGCGTAGGGCAGGGAAGGGACGAGCAGTACTTC.

At least ten counts were recorded for this clonotype. The chain uses TRBV4-2 and TRBJ2-1; 11 bases match TRBD2. Germline assignment: CDR1 LGHNA and CDR2 YNFKEQ. This CDR3 has 15 residues. Unmatched junction bases numbered 3, after V lost 4 bases and J lost 4 bases. DNA of the CDR3: TGTGCCAGCAGCCCTATAGCGGGAGGGTACAATGAGCAGTTCTTC. Translated: CASSPIAGGYNEQFF.

In this sample, this clonotype turned up many times. This chain links TRBV20-1 with TRBJ2-3, with 8 bases lining up with TRBD2. Germline CDR1 is DFQATT and CDR2 is SNEGSKA (reference sequence). The CDR3 consists of 15 residues. V gave up 8 bases and J gave up 3 bases; unmatched junction bases: 13. CDR3: CSRQYLGLGTDTQYF. For the CDR3, the DNA is TGCAGTCGACAGTACCTGGGACTAGGTACAGATACGCAGTATTTT.

In its sample, this clonotype was seen a few times. This chain joins TRBV5-1 and TRBJ1-2; tentative D call: TRBD1 (5 bases). V lost 0 bases and J 4 bases, leaving 10 bases between the germline ends. Germline CDR1 and CDR2: SGHRS and YFSETQ. This CDR3 region has 14 residues. The CDR3 here is CASSLEAGSYGYTF. CDR3 DNA: TGCGCCAGCAGCTTGGAAGCAGGGAGCTATGGCTACACCTTC.

The gene calls are TRBV15 and TRBJ2-7, with D perhaps given as TRBD1 or TRBD2 (5 bases each). Looked up from germline, CDR1 is LNHNV and CDR2 is YYDKDF (reference sequence). Trimming left V 9 bases short and J 3 bases short, with 21 bases between. This CDR3 contains 15 residues. CDR3 DNA sequence: TGTGCCACAGTTGGGACGTCCCAGAGCAACTACGAGCAGTACTTC. Protein product: CATVGTSQSNYEQYF.

This clonotype was picked up many times. The genes are TRBV20-1 and TRBJ2-3; 11 bases match TRBD2. The CDR3 length is 15 residues. Germline trimming cut 6 bases from V and 2 bases from J; bases unmatched to any gene: 7. The germline gives CDR1 DFQATT, CDR2 SNEGSKA (reference sequence). The CDR3 region has the DNA TGCAGTGCCGAGGGACTAGCGGAGGACACAGATACGCAGTATTTT. This codes for CSAEGLAEDTDTQYF.

At least ten counts were recorded for this clonotype. The rearrangement joins TRBV12-3 or TRBV12-4 to TRBJ2-5; D gene uncertain. Trimming shortened V by 6 bases and J by 5 bases, and 13 bases separated the two germline ends. This CDR3 contains 13 residues. The CDR3 is CASSQGTPETQYF. Here the CDR3 DNA reads TGTGCCAGCAGCCAAGGAACCCCCGAGACCCAGTACTTC.

At least ten counts were recorded for this clonotype. J is TRBJ2-7 and V is TRBV7-8, with D tentatively TRBD2 (5 bases). The CDR3 is made up of 14 amino acids. Trimming left V 4 bases short and J 2 bases short, with 12 bases between. The germline V gene encodes CDR1 SGHVS and CDR2 FQNEAQ. The chain's CDR3 is CASSSRERPYEQYF. Here the CDR3 DNA reads TGTGCCAGCAGCTCCCGGGAAAGACCCTACGAGCAGTACTTC. The entire variable domain, with the rest obtained from reference TRBV7-8 and TRBJ2-7, is as follows: GAGVSQSPRYKVAKRGQDVALRCDPISGHVSLFWYQQALGQGPEFLTYFQNEAQLDKSGLPSDRFFAERPEGSVSTLKIQRTQQEDSAVYLCASSSRERPYEQYFGPGTRLTVT.

This clonotype was detected many times. The chain has TRBV5-5 and TRBJ1-2; no clear D. The CDR3 totals 14 residues. Germline V lookup: CDR1 SGHKS, CDR2 YYEKEE (reference sequence). The ends were cut back, 0 bases at V and 4 bases at J, with 10 bases in the middle. CDR3 protein: CASSLGQSSYGYTF. The CDR3 DNA is TGTGCCAGCAGCTTGGGGCAGAGCAGCTATGGCTACACCTTC.

This clonotype was recorded at least ten times. The V and J genes are TRBV5-8 and TRBJ2-7; 8 nucleotides agree with TRBD1. The V segment lost 0 bases and the J segment 7 bases; nucleotides outside the gene matches: 6. Germline CDR1 reads SGHTS; CDR2 reads YDEGEE. This CDR3 has 14 residues. CDR3 coding DNA: TGTGCCAGCAGCTTGGTGCAGGGGGCTGGGGAGCAGTACTTC. Amino acid sequence: CASSLVQGAGEQYF. Full variable domain (rest looked up from reference TRBV5-8 and TRBJ2-7): EAGVTQSPTHLIKTRGQQATLRCSPISGHTSVYWYQQALGLGLQFLLWYDEGEERNRGNFPPRFSGRQFPNYSSELNVNALELEDSALYLCASSLVQGAGEQYFGPGTRLTVT.

The chain couples TRBV15 to TRBJ2-3, with D possibly TRBD1 on 5 matching bases. V was clipped by 5 bases and J by 7 bases, with 16 bases between them. The CDR3 loop spans 14 amino acids. The V gene's germline CDR1 is LNHNV and CDR2 YYDKDF (reference sequence). The CDR3 region is CATSWEGVGYTQYF. The DNA of the CDR3 is TGTGCCACCAGCTGGGAAGGGGTCGGATATACGCAGTATTTT.

This clonotype appeared many times. The chain uses TRBV27 and TRBJ1-5; 11 bases align to TRBD1. The germline V gene has CDR1 MNHEY and CDR2 SMNVEV (reference sequence). CDR3 length: 15 residues. The J segment lost 5 bases and the V segment lost 8 bases, leaving 8 bases of the junction unmatched. CDR3 region: CASARTGGPHQPQHF. In DNA, the CDR3 is TGTGCCAGCGCCAGGACAGGGGGCCCGCATCAGCCCCAGCATTTT.

This clonotype was seen at least ten times. CDR3: CASNAGHNEQFF. CDR3 nucleotides: TGTGCCAGCAACGCGGGACATAATGAGCAGTTCTTC. The chain uses TRBV28 and TRBJ2-1, with D perhaps TRBD1 or TRBD2 (6 bases each). The V gene's germline CDR1 is MDHEN and CDR2 SYDVKM. V lost 7 bases and J 7 bases, leaving 11 bases between the germline ends. This CDR3 is 12 amino acids long.

This clonotype was seen a handful of times. The chain is built from TRBV6-5 and TRBJ1-4; 10 bases fit TRBD1. The ends lost 6 bases at V and 7 bases at J; junction bases unmatched: 5. From germline, CDR1 is MNHEY and CDR2 SVGAGI. The CDR3 spans 14 residues. CDR3 in amino acids: CASRTGQGPEKLFF. CDR3 nucleotide sequence: TGTGCCAGCAGAACGGGACAGGGGCCTGAAAAACTGTTTTTT.

There are many counts of this clonotype. The chain links TRBV2 to TRBJ1-1; D call uncertain. CDR1 and CDR2 (germline): SNHLY, FYNNEI. This CDR3 is 13 amino acids long. Trimming cost V 4 bases and J 4 bases, with 10 bases left between them. CDR3 region: CASSVMRLTEAFF. DNA of the CDR3: TGTGCCAGCAGTGTTATGAGGCTCACTGAAGCTTTCTTT.

This chain connects TRBV24-1 to TRBJ2-2; D is unclear. The ends were cut back, 4 bases at V and 2 bases at J, with 7 bases in the middle. The germline V gene encodes CDR1 KGHDR and CDR2 SFDVKD. CDR3 length: 14 amino acids. The CDR3 nucleotides are TGTGCCACCAGTGAGTTAAAAAACACCGGGGAGCTGTTTTTT. Its protein is CATSELKNTGELFF.

The CDR3 sequence is CASRTPAGQGYGYTF. As DNA, the CDR3 is TGTGCCAGCAGAACCCCCGCGGGACAGGGTTATGGCTACACCTTC. The chain uses TRBV6-5 and TRBJ1-2; 9 bases line up with TRBD1. J lost 5 bases, V lost 6 bases, and 10 bases had no gene match. The CDR3 length is 15 residues. Germline V gene data show CDR1 as MNHEY and CDR2 as SVGAGI.

The chain has TRBV20-1 and TRBJ2-3; TRBD2 aligns across 10 bases. The V segment lost 0 bases and the J segment 4 bases; nucleotides outside the gene matches: 1. This CDR3 has 14 residues. Germline V gene data show CDR1 as DFQATT and CDR2 as SNEGSKA (reference sequence). CDR3 region: CSARDLAGADTQYF. CDR3 coding DNA: TGCAGTGCTAGAGATCTAGCGGGAGCAGATACGCAGTATTTT.

The chain links TRBV6-6 to TRBJ2-5, with D maybe TRBD1 (6 bases). Germline V gene sequence: CDR1 MNHNY, CDR2 SVGAGI (reference sequence). Trimming took off 8 bases at V and 2 bases at J, with 9 bases between the two ends. The CDR3 is 12 amino acids. In DNA form, the CDR3 reads TGTGCCAGCGTGGGACAACAAGAGACCCAGTACTTC. It yields the protein CASVGQQETQYF.

The V gene is TRBV10-3, the J gene TRBJ1-5; D might be TRBD1 (6 bases). V was shortened by 6 bases and J by 9 bases, with 21 bases between the two germline ends. The CDR3 sequence is 15 residues long. Germline V gene data show CDR1 as ENHRY and CDR2 as SYGVKD. The CDR3 loop is CAIRNPESQGTPQHF. The DNA of the CDR3 is TGTGCCATCAGGAACCCTGAGTCACAGGGAACGCCCCAGCATTTT.